This T cell receptor (beta chain) came from a study of Ad26.COV2.S vaccination and SARS-CoV-2 variants. Germline V CDR1 and CDR2: SNHLY, FYNNEI. Trimming cost V 6 bases and J 1 base, with 9 bases left between them. The CDR3 extends over 13 amino acids. The treatment: some 19 received Ad26.COV2.S at low or high dose, single or two shots; several received placebo; per-sample allocation not given. Sampling took place 63 days after the first vaccine or placebo injection. Clones were read by immunoSEQ multiplex PCR, and TCRdb kept only the in-frame ones, dropping some. The sample lists approximately 300,000 clones, about 86% occurring once.

This specimen was peripheral blood, taken in a trial of Ad26.COV2.S vaccine versus placebo. The clonotype originates from a person between 18 and 65 years old who received the Ad26.COV2.S COVID-19 vaccine or a placebo. The chain is built from TRBV2 and TRBJ1-1; D is ambiguous. This chain's CDR3 is CASSAHQNTEAFF. For the CDR3, the DNA is TGTGCCAGCAGCGCTCACCAGAACACTGAAGCTTTCTTT.